One T cell receptor (beta chain) is described in this entry. The antigen is unknown. Extracted RNA was reverse transcribed, and the resulting cDNA served as sequencing template. Here immunoSEQ multiplex PCR was the method, and the copy in TCRdb shows in-frame clones only, minus some. The repertoire holds under 70,000 clones, with approximately 96% as singletons. These data originate in a study of CD8+ T cells in alopecia areata. About the research overall: Tofacitinib therapy lasting 6 to 18 months was followed by 6 months off drug. Study-level points and caveats: Scalp sequencing also captures normal skin's resident alphabeta T cells.

This sequence was found in a human donor with alopecia areata. This material consisted of CD8+ T cells sorted from blood, taken at week 0.

CDR3 nucleotides: TGTGCCAGCAGTTACTCAGGGAATGGCGCTAACGAGCAGTACTTC. Translating it yields CASSYSGNGANEQYF. V and J are TRBV6-5 and TRBJ2-7; D is uncertain. CDR1 and CDR2 from the germline V gene are MNHEY and SVGAGI. The CDR3 has 15 residues. V was cut by 0 bases and J by 5 bases, with 14 bases left in between.